One and the same sample provided the 20 T cell receptor beta chains below, sequenced in a study of CD8 T cells in ankylosing spondylitis. MiXCR was run by TCRdb on the 5' RACE reads, yielding one entry per CDR3 protein. Of fewer than 200,000 distinct CDR3 sequences in the sample, 15% to 20% were seen once. What was sequenced was blood, either unsorted or a sorted T cell fraction (not recorded which). These receptors were collected from a male donor between 10 and 30 years old with ankylosing spondylitis or in good health (not recorded which).

This clonotype was detected ten times or more. The rearrangement links TRBV9 to TRBJ2-1, with 9 bases identical to TRBD2. V dropped 0 bases and J dropped 3; count of bases not matched to a gene: 7. Germline lookup yields CDR1 SGDLS and CDR2 YYNGEE. This CDR3 has 17 amino acids. CDR3 protein: CASSVDIAGAIYNEQFF. The CDR3 nucleotides read TGTGCCAGCAGCGTAGATATAGCGGGAGCTATCTACAATGAGCAGTTCTTC.

The chain carries TRBV27 and TRBJ2-1; D could derive from TRBD1 or TRBD2 (6 bases each). The CDR3 is 15 amino acids. The V end was cut by 5 bases, the J end by 2 bases, with 13 bases between. Germline V gives CDR1 MNHEY, CDR2 SMNVEV (reference sequence). Here the CDR3 reads CASSVQGRPYNEQFF. DNA for the CDR3: TGTGCCAGCAGTGTTCAGGGGAGGCCCTACAATGAGCAGTTCTTC.

This clonotype was observed at least ten times. The J gene is TRBJ2-7, the V gene TRBV20-1; D remains unclear. CDR3 length equals 13 residues. V shed 3 bases and J shed 3 bases, with 12 bases lying between them. Germline V gene lookup returns CDR1 DFQATT and CDR2 SNEGSKA (reference sequence). The DNA of the CDR3 is TGCAGTGCTAGGAGAATGGGGAACTACGAGCAGTACTTC. Its translation: CSARRMGNYEQYF.

This clonotype was recorded at least ten times. The chain carries TRBV5-1 and TRBJ2-1; 9 bases fit TRBD1. The junction had 10 bases not matched to a gene; V was cut back by 0 bases and J by 9 bases. The CDR3 consists of 16 residues. Germline CDR1 is SGHRS and CDR2 is YFSETQ. For the CDR3, the DNA is TGCGCCAGCAGCTTGGTGGGGACAGGGTCTTTTGCTGAGCAGTTCTTC. This encodes CASSLVGTGSFAEQFF.

V is TRBV20-1 and J is TRBJ1-1, with TRBD1 as a possible D gene (6 bases). The V and J ends lost 5 bases and 3 bases respectively, with 13 bases between them. Per the germline V gene, CDR1 is DFQATT and CDR2 is SNEGSKA (reference sequence). The CDR3 length is 13 residues. The CDR3 here is CSAGGHLDTEAFF. The CDR3 region has the DNA TGCAGTGCTGGGGGACATCTGGACACTGAAGCTTTCTTT.

This clonotype was seen many times. This sequence joins TRBV11-2 and TRBJ2-1; D unclear. The germline V gene encodes CDR1 SGHAT and CDR2 FQNNGV. This CDR3 has 15 amino acids. Trimming shortened V by 3 bases and J by 0 bases, and 9 bases separated the two germline ends. The CDR3 loop is CASSFIWGSYNEQFF. Written as DNA, the CDR3 is TGTGCCAGCAGCTTTATTTGGGGCTCCTACAATGAGCAGTTCTTC.

This clonotype showed up many times. The chain couples TRBV7-9 to TRBJ2-5; D gene uncertain. Germline values: CDR1 SEHNR, CDR2 FQNEAQ (reference sequence). V was trimmed by 0 bases and J by 3 bases, leaving 8 bases between them. The CDR3 extends over 14 amino acids. In DNA, the CDR3 is TGTGCCAGCAGCTTAGCTATGGAAAAAGAGACCCAGTACTTC. Translating gives CASSLAMEKETQYF.

This clonotype was detected many times. This chain connects TRBV10-3 to TRBJ2-7; TRBD2 matches at 11 bases. J gave up 3 bases and V 6 bases, and 16 bases lay outside the gene matches. This CDR3 comprises 18 residues. Germline V CDR1 and CDR2: ENHRY, SYGVKD. Here the CDR3 reads CAIRGRLAGGPGSYEQYF. The CDR3 region has the DNA TGTGCCATCAGAGGTCGGCTAGCGGGAGGCCCCGGGAGCTACGAGCAGTACTTC.

This clonotype was seen ten or more times. The gene calls are TRBV12-3 or TRBV12-4 and TRBJ2-5, with TRBD1 as a possible D gene (5 bases). The V and J ends lost 9 bases and 5 bases respectively, with 16 bases between them. The CDR3 is 13 residues long. The DNA of the CDR3 is TGTGCCAGTCGAGAGGCAGGGTGGGAGACCCAGTACTTC. It codes for CASREAGWETQYF.

DNA of the CDR3: TGCAGTGCTAGAGGGCAGGGACGCACCGGGGAGCTGTTTTTT. Its protein product is CSARGQGRTGELFF. The chain couples TRBV20-1 to TRBJ2-2; D might be TRBD1 or TRBD2, each matching 5 bases. The CDR3 contains 14 residues. V was cut by 1 base and J by 4 bases, with 10 bases left in between. CDR1 and CDR2 (germline): DFQATT, SNEGSKA (reference sequence).

This clonotype was observed at least ten times. This sequence joins TRBV5-1 and TRBJ2-1, with D possibly TRBD2 on 5 matching bases. The CDR3 has 21 amino acids. Trimming took off 3 bases at V and 3 bases at J, with 31 bases between the two ends. The germline V gene encodes CDR1 SGHRS and CDR2 YFSETQ. CDR3 residues: CASSWPRNYQPEGHYYNEQFF. CDR3 coding DNA: TGCGCCAGCAGCTGGCCCCGGAACTACCAACCCGAGGGTCACTACTACAATGAGCAGTTCTTC.

The CDR3 loop is CSVERGYGELFF. The CDR3 DNA is TGCAGCGTAGAAAGGGGGTACGGGGAGCTGTTTTTT. The J gene is TRBJ2-2, the V gene TRBV29-1; maybe TRBD1 (6 bases). Per the germline V gene, CDR1 is SQVTM and CDR2 is ANQGSEA. The CDR3 runs 12 residues. Trimming shortened V by 6 bases and J by 7 bases, and 12 bases separated the two germline ends.

This clonotype was recorded at least ten times. V is TRBV24-1 and J is TRBJ2-5; either TRBD1 or TRBD2 may fit D (5 bases each). Trimming pared 7 bases from V and 2 bases from J, leaving 10 bases between. Germline V CDR1 and CDR2: KGHDR, SFDVKD. The CDR3 contains 13 residues. CDR3 bases: TGTGCCACCAGCGGGGCAGCACAAGAGACCCAGTACTTC. It is translated as CATSGAAQETQYF.

This clonotype was detected a few times. The chain has TRBV5-4 and TRBJ2-2; TRBD1 matches 12 bases. The CDR3 extends over 16 amino acids. Looked up from germline, CDR1 is SGHNT and CDR2 is YYREEE (reference sequence). V shed 2 bases, J shed 4 bases, and the junction held 3 bases outside the gene matches. The CDR3 DNA is TGTGCCAGCAGCTTAAGGGACAGGGGGCTCACCGGGGAGCTGTTTTTT. The encoded protein is CASSLRDRGLTGELFF.

V gene TRBV2 combines with J gene TRBJ2-7; 7 nucleotides line up with TRBD2. The CDR3 is made up of 14 amino acids. V was pared by 6 bases and J by 0 bases, with 5 bases of the junction left unmatched. The germline V gene encodes CDR1 SNHLY and CDR2 FYNNEI. In nucleotides, the CDR3 is TGTGCCAGCAGCCGGGACTACAACTCCTACGAGCAGTACTTC. Its protein is CASSRDYNSYEQYF.

This clonotype was detected ten times or more. The chain couples TRBV7-2 to TRBJ2-5; 7 bases match TRBD2. Germline loops: CDR1 SGHTA, CDR2 FQGNSA. Trimming cost V 4 bases and J 5 bases; bases outside gene matches: 7. The CDR3 covers 14 residues. The CDR3 loop reads CASSSRAGVETQYF. In DNA form, the CDR3 reads TGTGCCAGCAGCTCCCGTGCGGGAGTTGAGACCCAGTACTTC.

In this sample, this clonotype turned up many times. This chain connects TRBV19 to TRBJ1-6; D is undetermined. This CDR3 comprises 13 residues. V was clipped by 5 bases and J by 10 bases, with 12 bases between them. CDR1 and CDR2 from the germline V gene are LNHDA and SQIVND (reference sequence). The CDR3 region has the DNA TGTGCCAGTAGTGGACGGGCGGAGTCACCCCTCCACTTT. Protein sequence: CASSGRAESPLHF.

This clonotype was detected ten times or more. V is TRBV11-2 and J is TRBJ2-1; 9 bases map to TRBD2. This CDR3 is 21 amino acids long. The V and J ends lost 2 bases and 5 bases, in that order; junction bases with no gene match: 22. In germline, CDR1 is SGHAT, CDR2 FQNNGV. CDR3 protein: CASSLSSVAYSGSTGHNEQFF. The CDR3 bases are TGTGCCAGCAGCTTAAGTTCTGTCGCTTATAGCGGGAGTACGGGGCACAATGAGCAGTTCTTC.

This clonotype was recorded many times. CDR3 DNA sequence: TGTGCCAGCAGCTTCACCCGGGGCCTCACTGGAAACACCATATATTTT. This codes for CASSFTRGLTGNTIYF. This chain joins TRBV7-2 and TRBJ1-3; tentative D call: TRBD1 (5 bases). Looked up from germline, CDR1 is SGHTA and CDR2 is FQGNSA. The CDR3 is 16 residues long. V was shortened by 3 bases and J by 2 bases, with 14 bases between the two germline ends. Drawing the rest from reference TRBV7-2 and TRBJ1-3, the complete variable domain is GAGVSQSPSNKVTEKGKDVELRCDPISGHTALYWYRQSLGQGLEFLIYFQGNSAPDKSGLPSDRFSAERTGGSVSTLTIQRTQQEDSAVYLCASSFTRGLTGNTIYFGEGSWLTVV.

This clonotype has a handful of counts. V and J are TRBV20-1 and TRBJ1-1; no firm D call. CDR1 DFQATT and CDR2 SNEGSKA come from the germline V gene (reference sequence). V lost 4 bases to trimming and J lost 4 bases, with 16 bases between them. The CDR3 has 14 amino acids. The CDR3: CSAMVSLVSTEAFF. Here the CDR3 DNA reads TGCAGTGCTATGGTTTCCCTAGTCAGCACTGAAGCTTTCTTT.